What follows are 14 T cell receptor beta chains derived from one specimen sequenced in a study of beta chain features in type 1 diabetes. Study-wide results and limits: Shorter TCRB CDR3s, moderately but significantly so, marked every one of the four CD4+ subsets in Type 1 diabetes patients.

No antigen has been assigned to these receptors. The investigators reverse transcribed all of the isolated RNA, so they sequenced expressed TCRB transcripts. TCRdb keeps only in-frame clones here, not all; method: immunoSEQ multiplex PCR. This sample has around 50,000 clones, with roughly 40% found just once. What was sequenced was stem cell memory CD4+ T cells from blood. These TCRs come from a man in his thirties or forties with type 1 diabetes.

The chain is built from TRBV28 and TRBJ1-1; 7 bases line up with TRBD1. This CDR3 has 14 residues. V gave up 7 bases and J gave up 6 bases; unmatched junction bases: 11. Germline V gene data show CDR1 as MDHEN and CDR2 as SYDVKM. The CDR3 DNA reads TGTGCCAGCAACAGCCAGGGACAGCACCCTGAAGCTTTCTTT. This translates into CASNSQGQHPEAFF. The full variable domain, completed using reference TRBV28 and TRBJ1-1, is DVKVTQSSRYLVKRTGEKVFLECVQDMDHENMFWYRQDPGLGLRLIYFSYDVKMKEKGDIPEGYSVSREKKERFSLILESASTNQTSMYLCASNSQGQHPEAFFGQGTRLTVV.

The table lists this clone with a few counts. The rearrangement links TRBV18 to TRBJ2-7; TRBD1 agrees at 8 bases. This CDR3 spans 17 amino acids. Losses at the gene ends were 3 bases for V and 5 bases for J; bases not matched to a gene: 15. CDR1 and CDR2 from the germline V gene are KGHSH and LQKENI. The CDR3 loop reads CASSPAGGLLSGNEQYF. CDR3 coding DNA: TGTGCCAGCTCACCGGCAGGGGGCCTACTCTCCGGAAACGAGCAGTACTTC.

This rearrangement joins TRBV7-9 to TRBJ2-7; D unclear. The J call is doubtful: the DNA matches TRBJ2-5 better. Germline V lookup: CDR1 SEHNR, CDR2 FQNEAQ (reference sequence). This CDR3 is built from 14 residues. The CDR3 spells CASSLVQMRETQYF. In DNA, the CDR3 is TGTGCCAGCAGCTTAGTCCAGATGAGGGAGACCCAGTACTTC.

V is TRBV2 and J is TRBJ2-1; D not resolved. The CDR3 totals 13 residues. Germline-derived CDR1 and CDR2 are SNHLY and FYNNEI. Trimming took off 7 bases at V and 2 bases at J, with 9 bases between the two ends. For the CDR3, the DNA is TGTGCCAGCACAGTACCCGCCTACAATGAGCAGTTCTTC. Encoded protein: CASTVPAYNEQFF.

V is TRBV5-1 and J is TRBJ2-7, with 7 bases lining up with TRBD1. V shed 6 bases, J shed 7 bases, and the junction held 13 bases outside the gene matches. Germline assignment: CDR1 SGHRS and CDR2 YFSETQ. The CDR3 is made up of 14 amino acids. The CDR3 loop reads CASKGQQGIGEQYF. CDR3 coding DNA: TGCGCCAGCAAGGGGCAACAGGGGATAGGGGAGCAGTACTTC.

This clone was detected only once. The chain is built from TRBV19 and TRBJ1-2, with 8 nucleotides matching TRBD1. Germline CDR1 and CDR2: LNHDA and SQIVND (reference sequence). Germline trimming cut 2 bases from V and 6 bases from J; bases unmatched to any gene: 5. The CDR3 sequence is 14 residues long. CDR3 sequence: CASSISDRVNGYTF. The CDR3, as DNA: TGTGCCAGTAGTATATCGGACAGGGTCAATGGCTACACCTTC.

This CDR3 is CASSYESSGANVLTF. The DNA for the CDR3 is TGTGCCAGCAGTTACGAGAGCTCTGGGGCCAACGTCCTGACTTTC. V usage is TRBV6-5 and J usage is TRBJ2-6; no firm D call. The CDR3 is made up of 15 amino acids. CDR1 is MNHEY and CDR2 is SVGAGI in the germline V gene. The V end was cut by 2 bases, the J end by 0 bases, with 5 bases between.

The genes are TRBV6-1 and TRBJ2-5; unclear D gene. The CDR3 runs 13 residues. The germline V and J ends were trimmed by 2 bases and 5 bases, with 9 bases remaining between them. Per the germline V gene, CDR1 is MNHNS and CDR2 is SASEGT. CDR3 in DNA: TGTGCCAGCAGTGAAATGCGTGCGGAGACCCAGTACTTC. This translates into CASSEMRAETQYF.

CDR3 nucleotide sequence: TGTGCCAGCTCACCAGCGGAAGAGACCCAGTACTTC. This sequence encodes CASSPAEETQYF. The chain is built from TRBV18 and TRBJ2-5; D call uncertain. CDR3 length: 12 amino acids. V was shortened by 2 bases and J by 3 bases, with 4 bases between the two germline ends. Germline values: CDR1 KGHSH, CDR2 LQKENI. Drawing the rest from reference TRBV18 and TRBJ2-5, the complete variable domain is NAGVMQNPRHLVRRRGQEARLRCSPMKGHSHVYWYRQLPEEGLKFMVYLQKENIIDESGMPKERFSAEFPKEGPSILRIQQVVRGDSAAYFCASSPAEETQYFGPGTRLLVL.

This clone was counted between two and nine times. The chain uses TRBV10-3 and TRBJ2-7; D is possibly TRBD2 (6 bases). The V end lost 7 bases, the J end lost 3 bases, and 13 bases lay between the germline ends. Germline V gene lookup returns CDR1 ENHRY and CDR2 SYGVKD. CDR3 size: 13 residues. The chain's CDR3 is CAITPSGSYEQYF. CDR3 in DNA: TGTGCCATCACACCTTCCGGGAGCTACGAGCAGTACTTC.

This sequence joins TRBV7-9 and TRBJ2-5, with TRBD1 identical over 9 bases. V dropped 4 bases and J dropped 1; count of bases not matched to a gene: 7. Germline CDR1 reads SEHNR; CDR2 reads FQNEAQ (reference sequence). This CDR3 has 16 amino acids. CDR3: CASSSGTGYAQETQYF. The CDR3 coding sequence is TGTGCCAGCAGCTCGGGGACAGGGTACGCCCAAGAGACCCAGTACTTC.

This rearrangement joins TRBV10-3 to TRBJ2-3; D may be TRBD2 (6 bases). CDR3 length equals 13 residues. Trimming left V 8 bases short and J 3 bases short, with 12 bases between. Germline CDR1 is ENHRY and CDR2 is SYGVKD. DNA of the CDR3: TGTGCCATCTCACGAGGACTAACAGATACGCAGTATTTT. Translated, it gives CAISRGLTDTQYF.

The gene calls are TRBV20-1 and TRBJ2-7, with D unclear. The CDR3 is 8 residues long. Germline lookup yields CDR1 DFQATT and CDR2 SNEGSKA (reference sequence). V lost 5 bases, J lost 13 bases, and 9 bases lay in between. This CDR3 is CSAQGGYF. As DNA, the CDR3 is TGCAGTGCTCAAGGCGGCTACTTC.

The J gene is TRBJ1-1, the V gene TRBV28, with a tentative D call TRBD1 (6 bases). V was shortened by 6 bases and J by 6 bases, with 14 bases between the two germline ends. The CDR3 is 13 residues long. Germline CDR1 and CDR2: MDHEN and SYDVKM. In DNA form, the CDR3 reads TGTGCCAGCAGATTTACAGGGAGCCCTGAAGCTTTCTTT. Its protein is CASRFTGSPEAFF.